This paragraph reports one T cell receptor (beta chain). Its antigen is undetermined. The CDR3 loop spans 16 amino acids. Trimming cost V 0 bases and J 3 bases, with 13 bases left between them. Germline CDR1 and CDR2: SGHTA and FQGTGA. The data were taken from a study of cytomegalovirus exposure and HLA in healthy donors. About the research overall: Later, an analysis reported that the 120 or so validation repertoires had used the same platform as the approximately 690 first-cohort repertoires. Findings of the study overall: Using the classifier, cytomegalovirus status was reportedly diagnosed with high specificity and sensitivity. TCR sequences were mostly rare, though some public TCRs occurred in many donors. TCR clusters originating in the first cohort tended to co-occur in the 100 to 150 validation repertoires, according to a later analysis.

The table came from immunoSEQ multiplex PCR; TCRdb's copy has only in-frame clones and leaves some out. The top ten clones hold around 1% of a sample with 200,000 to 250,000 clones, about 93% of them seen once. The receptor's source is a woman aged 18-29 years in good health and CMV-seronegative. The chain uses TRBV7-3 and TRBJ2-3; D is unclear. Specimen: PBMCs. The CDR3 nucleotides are TGTGCCAGCAGCTTAACGTCTAGAGCCCTAACAGATACGCAGTATTTT. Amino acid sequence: CASSLTSRALTDTQYF.